The TCR beta chain under discussion was sequenced for a study of CD8 T cells in ankylosing spondylitis. Findings of the study overall: In reactive arthritis synovial fluid and blood, some motif variants had been reported before. Disease-associated clones were reportedly significantly overrepresented in matched ankylosing spondylitis synovial fluid. One TCR beta motif, made up of roughly 8 highly homologous variants, appeared characteristic of ankylosing spondylitis blood.

Germline V gene lookup returns CDR1 SNHLY and CDR2 FYNNEI. CDR3 size: 15 residues. The V gene end was trimmed by 0 bases and the J gene end by 4 bases; junction bases not matched to a gene: 1. Libraries of TCR beta came from quantitative 5'-RACE with molecular barcodes. MiXCR, applied by TCRdb to the 5' RACE reads, yields one record per CDR3 protein. The repertoire holds roughly 470,000 distinct CDR3 sequences, with more than 25% as singletons. The table lists this clonotype with a few counts. Antigen specificity is unknown. The TCR was taken from a male donor with ankylosing spondylitis. The source material was blood, either unsorted or a sorted T cell fraction (not recorded which). The V gene is TRBV2, the J gene TRBJ2-5, with 11 bases that match TRBD2. The CDR3, as DNA: TGTGCCAGCAGTGAAGCACTAGCGGGAGCAGAGACCCAGTACTTC. Its translation is CASSEALAGAETQYF.